The clone carrying this T cell receptor (beta chain) has only a few counts. As yet, its antigen is unknown. By 5'RACE template switching, TCR cDNA was produced, with a universal primer site and UMIs added in the process. TCRdb used MiXCR to reprocess the 5' RACE reads, holding one entry per CDR3 protein. The sample carries around 260,000 distinct CDR3 sequences, roughly 4.8% recorded once. Trimming removed 2 bases from V and 3 bases from J, with 12 bases in between. The CDR3 covers 14 residues. CDR1 DFQATT and CDR2 SNEGSKA come from the germline V gene (reference sequence). The sample is drawn from a study of T cells after yellow fever vaccination. About the study: Where fractions had low cell numbers, libraries were prepared from them with the SMART-Seq v4 Ultra Low Input RNA kit. Findings and caveats of the study: Weaker in magnitude, the secondary response showed a faster peak on day 5 versus 15.

This TCR came from a young man who received the YFV17D yellow fever vaccine. Sample: CD4+ T cells sorted from PBMCs, taken on the day of the yellow fever booster vaccination. V usage is TRBV20-1 and J usage is TRBJ2-3; D possibly corresponds to TRBD2 (6 bases). CDR3 residues: CSARRSAGTDTQYF. CDR3 sequence (DNA): TGCAGTGCTAGAAGGTCGGCGGGGACAGATACGCAGTATTTT.